This paragraph covers one T cell receptor beta chain sequence. Recruits, aged roughly 18 to 95 years, lived in 25 or so US areas. Cohort placement rested on clinical history that participants reported themselves. The CDR3 runs 16 residues. Germline V gene lookup returns CDR1 MDHEN and CDR2 SYDVKM. V dropped 6 bases and J dropped 3; count of bases not matched to a gene: 8. The assay was immunoSEQ multiplex PCR, and TCRdb's table has in-frame clones only and misses some. This table has approximately 280,000 clones, about 83% appearing once. The source of the sample is a study of blood T cell repertoires in COVID-19. Study-wide context: Sites in the United States, Italy and Spain provided acute and convalescent COVID-19 samples. The analysed material was cDNA or gDNA that came from T cells, B-cell-depleted T cells, or PBMCs.

V usage is TRBV28 and J usage is TRBJ1-6, with 7 positions matching TRBD1. The sequence was collected from a woman in her 40s who had recovered from COVID-19. Sequenced input: PBMCs or T cells enriched from blood (not recorded which). DNA of the CDR3: TGTGCCAGCAGACCACAGGGGTTATTCTATAATTCACCCCTCCACTTT. Its protein product is CASRPQGLFYNSPLHF.